These 26 T cell receptor beta chains came from one sample sequenced in a study of T cell repertoires in cytomegalovirus infection. One entry per CDR3 protein results from TCRdb running MiXCR on the reads. The sample shows approximately 770,000 distinct CDR3 sequences, almost 30% of them seen only once. These receptors have no identified antigens. Sequencing used cultured CD8+ T cells from PBMCs, obtained from culture after CMV antigen stimulation. These receptors all come from a human donor in good health (CMV status not recorded). Some clones in this sample may be carry-over from other donors' samples.

This clonotype came up a few times. The genes are TRBV7-8 and TRBJ2-5; 9 bases agree with TRBD1. Looked up from germline, CDR1 is SGHVS and CDR2 is FQNEAQ. CDR3 length equals 17 residues. V shed 1 base and J 9 bases; nucleotides not matched to a gene: 15. Here the CDR3 reads CASSLEGQGVKRMPQYF. The CDR3 DNA reads TGTGCCAGCAGCTTAGAGGGACAGGGCGTCAAGAGAATGCCCCAGTACTTC.

This clonotype was observed a handful of times. The V and J genes are TRBV7-2 and TRBJ2-7, with D tentatively TRBD1 (6 bases). The V gene's germline CDR1 is SGHTA and CDR2 FQGNSA. Trimming cost V 4 bases and J 2 bases, with 12 bases left between them. This CDR3 is built from 14 residues. The CDR3 region has the DNA TGTGCCAGCAGCTCACAGGGAATCGCCTACGAGCAGTACTTC. This translates into CASSSQGIAYEQYF.

This chain links TRBV3-1 with TRBJ1-6, with a weak D call TRBD1 (5 bases). The V end lost 1 base, the J end lost 8 bases, and 21 bases lay between the germline ends. The germline V gene has CDR1 LGHDT and CDR2 YNNKEL (reference sequence). The CDR3 runs 18 residues. As DNA, the CDR3 is TGTGCCAGCAGCCAAGTCCCGTGGGACTCCCGGGGAGATTCACCCCTCCACTTT. Residues: CASSQVPWDSRGDSPLHF.

This clonotype has ten or more counts. CDR3 coding DNA: TGTGCCAGCAGTTACTCGATGGGTTCCCTTAGCGCGTACACAGATACGCAGTATTTT. This translates into CASSYSMGSLSAYTDTQYF. V usage is TRBV6-6 and J usage is TRBJ2-3; tentative D call: TRBD2 (5 bases). Between the trimmed V and J ends, which lost 0 bases and 2 bases, there was a span of 21 bases. This CDR3 has 19 amino acids. The germline gives CDR1 MNHNY, CDR2 SVGAGI (reference sequence).

CDR3 nucleotides: TGCGCCAGCAGACCCTTTTATAGCTCTGGGGCCAACGTCCTGACTTTC. This codes for CASRPFYSSGANVLTF. V gene TRBV23-1 combines with J gene TRBJ2-6, with unresolved D. TRBV23-1 is given ORF status, its function remaining uncertain. This CDR3 has 16 residues. V was shortened by 6 bases and J by 0 bases, with 12 bases between the two germline ends.

The chain uses TRBV20-1 and TRBJ2-1, with TRBD2 matching over 10 bases. The CDR3 loop spans 15 amino acids. The ends lost 0 bases at V and 4 bases at J; junction bases unmatched: 3. Germline V gene lookup returns CDR1 DFQATT and CDR2 SNEGSKA (reference sequence). The chain's CDR3 is CSAREVTSGYNEQFF. The CDR3 DNA reads as TGCAGTGCTAGAGAGGTGACTAGCGGGTACAATGAGCAGTTCTTC.

V and J are TRBV29-1 and TRBJ1-3; D is unresolved. Germline assignment: CDR1 SQVTM and CDR2 ANQGSEA. V was clipped by 5 bases and J by 8 bases, with 10 bases between them. This CDR3 is 11 amino acids long. CDR3 region: CSVPDGDTIYF. CDR3 coding DNA: TGCAGCGTTCCGGATGGGGACACCATATATTTT.

V usage is TRBV7-6 and J usage is TRBJ2-2, with 7 positions matching TRBD1. This CDR3 spans 16 amino acids. Trimming at V came to 6 bases and at J to 0 bases, leaving 7 bases not matched to a gene. The germline V gene encodes CDR1 SGHVS and CDR2 FNYEAQ. CDR3 sequence (DNA): TGTGCCAGCAGTTTGGACAGGCTCGCGAACACCGGGGAGCTGTTTTTT. Translation: CASSLDRLANTGELFF.

The sample holds many counts of this clonotype. The genes are TRBV7-8 and TRBJ1-1; D is unresolved. This CDR3 comprises 14 residues. CDR1 is SGHVS, CDR2 FQNEAQ, per germline. V lost 2 bases and J 1 base, leaving 8 bases between the germline ends. The CDR3 loop reads CASSLMGTNTEAFF. DNA for the CDR3: TGTGCCAGCAGCTTAATGGGAACGAACACTGAAGCTTTCTTT.

The genes are TRBV4-1 and TRBJ2-7; 7 bases agree with TRBD1. V lost 3 bases to trimming and J lost 6 bases; unmatched junction nucleotides: 14. The germline CDR1 and CDR2 sequences are MGHRA and YSYEKL. This CDR3 is built from 16 residues. The CDR3 DNA is TGCGCCAGCAGCCACAACCGACAGGGCTGGATCGGCGAGCAGTACTTC. Its protein is CASSHNRQGWIGEQYF.

This clonotype was detected a few times. The V call is TRBV20-1, the J call TRBJ2-7; 8 bases match TRBD2. CDR1 and CDR2 (germline): DFQATT, SNEGSKA (reference sequence). There are 14 residues in the CDR3. Unmatched junction bases numbered 11, after V lost 6 bases and J lost 4 bases. For the CDR3, the DNA is TGCAGTGCCGAAACGCGGGGGGCGGGATACGAGCAGTACTTC. This codes for CSAETRGAGYEQYF.

The chain is built from TRBV20-1 and TRBJ2-1; TRBD2 is a possible D gene (6 bases). CDR1 and CDR2 from the germline V gene are DFQATT and SNEGSKA (reference sequence). The germline V and J ends were trimmed by 0 bases and 2 bases, with 8 bases remaining between them. CDR3 length equals 14 residues. CDR3 amino acids: CSAREDYTYNEQFF. In DNA, the CDR3 is TGCAGTGCTAGAGAGGACTACACCTACAATGAGCAGTTCTTC.

The chain couples TRBV4-3 to TRBJ2-5, with D unclear. CDR3 length: 14 residues. Trimming removed 4 bases at V and 4 bases at J, with 13 bases between. CDR1 LGHNA and CDR2 YSLEER come from the germline V gene. CDR3 DNA sequence: TGCGCCAGCAGCCCAGAGGATAGTGGAGAGACCCAGTACTTC. Translating it yields CASSPEDSGETQYF.

There are a few counts of this clonotype. The V gene is TRBV12-3 or TRBV12-4, the J gene TRBJ2-7; D tentatively fits TRBD1 or TRBD2 (6 bases each). The V gene lost 7 bases and the J gene lost 0 bases, with 13 bases spanning the gap. The CDR3 totals 14 residues. For the CDR3, the DNA is TGTGCCAGCACCTTGCGGGACAACTCCTACGAGCAGTACTTC. It yields the protein CASTLRDNSYEQYF.

The sample holds a few counts of this clonotype. This chain connects TRBV6-2 or TRBV6-3 to TRBJ1-4; possible D gene TRBD1, 6 bases. Germline assignment: CDR1 MNHEY and CDR2 SVGEGT. The germline V and J ends were trimmed by 4 bases and 0 bases, with 12 bases remaining between them. The CDR3 spans 16 residues. CDR3 bases: TGTGCCAGCAGTTCTTGGGACACTTCAACTAATGAAAAACTGTTTTTT. Translating it yields CASSSWDTSTNEKLFF.

This chain connects TRBV12-5 to TRBJ2-2; D is possibly TRBD1 (6 bases). Trimming took off 5 bases at V and 0 bases at J, with 13 bases between the two ends. The CDR3 length is 16 residues. CDR1 is LGHNT, CDR2 FRNRAP, per germline. CDR3 loop: CASGARTATNTGELFF. In DNA form, the CDR3 reads TGTGCTAGTGGTGCACGGACAGCGACGAACACCGGGGAGCTGTTTTTT. The complete variable domain, with remaining parts taken from reference TRBV12-5 and TRBJ2-2, reads DARVTQTPRHKVTEMGQEVTMRCQPILGHNTVFWYRQTMMQGLELLAYFRNRAPLDDSGMPKDRFSAEMPDATLATLKIQPSEPRDSAVYFCASGARTATNTGELFFGEGSRLTVL.

This clonotype was recorded a few times. The genes are TRBV19 and TRBJ2-1; the match to TRBD2 covers 9 bases. V lost 4 bases, J lost 7 bases, and 2 bases stayed unmatched. The CDR3 extends over 13 amino acids. Germline loops: CDR1 LNHDA, CDR2 SQIVND (reference sequence). In DNA form, the CDR3 reads TGTGCCAGTAGTAACGGACTAGCGAATGAGCAGTTCTTC. It specifies CASSNGLANEQFF.

The table lists this clonotype with a few counts. This sequence joins TRBV19 and TRBJ1-5; no clear D. The CDR3 has 14 amino acids. CDR1 LNHDA and CDR2 SQIVND come from the germline V gene (reference sequence). Trimming took off 2 bases at V and 9 bases at J, with 14 bases between the two ends. CDR3 in DNA: TGTGCCAGTAGTATATGGACGGAACAATGGCCCCAGCATTTT. The encoded protein is CASSIWTEQWPQHF.

The gene calls are TRBV27 and TRBJ2-3, with 8 bases aligning to TRBD1. The CDR3 contains 15 residues. The germline V gene encodes CDR1 MNHEY and CDR2 SMNVEV (reference sequence). Germline trimming cut 8 bases from V and 2 bases from J; bases unmatched to any gene: 9. The CDR3: CASFPRGQDTDTQYF. The CDR3, as DNA: TGTGCCAGCTTTCCCCGGGGACAGGACACAGATACGCAGTATTTT.

On this clonotype: The junction shows a germline mismatch at one end, possibly a read error. The chain links TRBV19 to TRBJ1-4; D gene unclear. The CDR3 covers 14 residues. The V gene's germline CDR1 is LNHDA and CDR2 SQIVND (reference sequence). The CDR3 here is CASSSWNSKEKLFF. The CDR3 DNA is TGTGCCAGTAGTTCGTGGAATTCTAAGGAAAAACTGTTTTTT.

There are a few counts of this clonotype. CDR3 bases: TGTGCCAGCACCCCCTCGGGTGGGGCCAACGTCCTGACTTTC. It specifies CASTPSGGANVLTF. The chain is built from TRBV27 and TRBJ2-6; the D is unclear. Trimming removed 7 bases from V and 3 bases from J, with 10 bases in between. This CDR3 region has 14 residues. Per the germline V gene, CDR1 is MNHEY and CDR2 is SMNVEV (reference sequence).

This clonotype came up a few times. The V call is TRBV27, the J call TRBJ2-1; D uncertain. CDR3 length equals 14 residues. V was trimmed by 6 bases and J by 7 bases, leaving 16 bases between them. Germline V CDR1 and CDR2: MNHEY, SMNVEV (reference sequence). The DNA of the CDR3 is TGTGCCAGCAGCCCCGTGGGCGCTTATAATGAGCAGTTCTTC. This gives the protein CASSPVGAYNEQFF.

The chain has TRBV7-2 and TRBJ1-1; D is undetermined. The germline CDR1 and CDR2 sequences are SGHTA and FQGNSA. CDR3 length equals 13 residues. V was clipped by 3 bases and J by 4 bases, with 9 bases between them. The CDR3 DNA reads TGTGCCAGCAGCTTCGCCGAGGGCACTGAAGCTTTCTTT. Translation gives CASSFAEGTEAFF.

CDR3 sequence reads: CASSQKMWAVVTEAFF. CDR3 in DNA: TGCGCCAGCAGCCAAAAGATGTGGGCGGTTGTCACTGAAGCTTTCTTT. This rearrangement joins TRBV4-1 to TRBJ1-1; no definite D call. Trimming left V 2 bases short and J 4 bases short, with 17 bases between. The CDR3 is made up of 16 amino acids. The germline CDR1 and CDR2 sequences are MGHRA and YSYEKL.

The rearrangement joins TRBV14 to TRBJ1-2; weak D call: TRBD1 (5 bases). Germline assignment: CDR1 SGHDN and CDR2 FVKESK. Trimming cost V 2 bases and J 0 bases, with 10 bases left between them. The CDR3 consists of 15 residues. The CDR3 is CASSQFAGTNYGYTF. In DNA form, the CDR3 reads TGTGCCAGCAGCCAATTTGCAGGGACTAACTATGGCTACACCTTC.

This clonotype was counted only a few times. CDR3 DNA sequence: TGCAGTGCTAGACCCACAGGGGTGTACACTGAAGCTTTCTTT. Amino acid sequence: CSARPTGVYTEAFF. The chain carries TRBV20-1 and TRBJ1-1, with 7 bases matching TRBD1. Germline V gene sequence: CDR1 DFQATT, CDR2 SNEGSKA (reference sequence). V trimming: 2 bases; J trimming: 3 bases; junction bases outside the gene matches: 6. The CDR3 spans 14 residues.